This TCR beta chain was recovered during a study of control samples from healthy donors and cancer patients (dated by TCRdb to 2018 to 2021). The CDR3, cysteine through phenylalanine, is 15 amino acids long. The only DNA kept is the CDR3, 45 bases in frame from the first base. The germline V gene sets CDR1 to SNHLY and CDR2 to FYNNEI. Relative to germline, V is 6 bases shorter and J is 2 bases shorter, with 16 bases between their ends. Libraries were made using the immunoSEQ multiplex PCR assay. Held by TCRdb, this immuneACCESS table contains in-frame sequences only and omits some clones. Under half of the omission traces to an unresolved V gene where checked; the cause of the rest is unknown. The sample table lists approximately 150,000 clones, less than 95% of them with a count of one. About 15% of the sample comes from the top ten. As concerns this clone: Its cognate antigen has yet to be identified. No base qualities exist here, and no much larger clone lies one base off it.

The source of this sequence is a man between 60 and 70 years old with colorectal cancer. The material sequenced was PBMCs. The rearranged segments are TRBV2 and TRBJ2-5; no D gene is confidently identified. Read as DNA, the sequence is TGTGCCAGCAGACGGATAGCCCCCCCTCAAGAGACCCAGTACTTC. This sequence encodes CASRRIAPPQETQYF.